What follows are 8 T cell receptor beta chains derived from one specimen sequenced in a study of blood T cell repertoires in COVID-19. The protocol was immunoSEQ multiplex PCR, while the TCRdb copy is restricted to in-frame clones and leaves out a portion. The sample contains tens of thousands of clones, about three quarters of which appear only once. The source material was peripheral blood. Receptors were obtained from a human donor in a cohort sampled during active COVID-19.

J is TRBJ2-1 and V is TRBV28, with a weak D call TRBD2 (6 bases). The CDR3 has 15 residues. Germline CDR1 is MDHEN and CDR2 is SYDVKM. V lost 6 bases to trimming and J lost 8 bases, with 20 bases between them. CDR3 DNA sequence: TGTGCCAGCAGCCCGACCCGGGGGAGGAGGTATGAGCAGTTCTTC. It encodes CASSPTRGRRYEQFF.

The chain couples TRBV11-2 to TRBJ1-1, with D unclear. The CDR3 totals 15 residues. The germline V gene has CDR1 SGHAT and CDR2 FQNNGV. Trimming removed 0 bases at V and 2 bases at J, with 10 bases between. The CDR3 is CASSLDLGPNTEAFF. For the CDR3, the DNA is TGTGCCAGCAGCTTAGATCTGGGCCCTAACACTGAAGCTTTCTTT.

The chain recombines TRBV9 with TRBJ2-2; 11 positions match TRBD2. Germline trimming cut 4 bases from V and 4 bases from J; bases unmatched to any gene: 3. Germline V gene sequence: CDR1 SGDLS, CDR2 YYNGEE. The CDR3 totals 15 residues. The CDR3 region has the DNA TGTGCCAGCAGCATAGCGGGGGGGTTCACCGGGGAGCTGTTTTTT. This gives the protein CASSIAGGFTGELFF.

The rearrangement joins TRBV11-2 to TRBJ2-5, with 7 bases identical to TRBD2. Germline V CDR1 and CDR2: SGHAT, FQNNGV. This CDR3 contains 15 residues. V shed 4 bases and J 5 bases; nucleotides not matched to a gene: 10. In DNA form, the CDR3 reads TGTGCCAGCAGCTCCTGGGGGACTACTACCGAGACCCAGTACTTC. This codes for CASSSWGTTTETQYF.

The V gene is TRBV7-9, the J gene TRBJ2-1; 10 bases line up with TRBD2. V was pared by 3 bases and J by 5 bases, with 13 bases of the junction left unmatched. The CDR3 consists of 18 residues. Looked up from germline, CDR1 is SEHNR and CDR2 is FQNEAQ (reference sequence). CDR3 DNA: TGTGCCAGCAGCTTTTCTTTCCAGCGGGGGGGCCGGGACAATGAGCAGTTCTTC. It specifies CASSFSFQRGGRDNEQFF.

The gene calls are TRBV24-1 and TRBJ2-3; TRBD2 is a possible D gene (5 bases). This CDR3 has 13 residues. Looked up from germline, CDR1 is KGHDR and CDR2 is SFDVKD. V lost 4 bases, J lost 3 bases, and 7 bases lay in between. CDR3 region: CATSEGGTDTQYF. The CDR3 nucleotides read TGTGCCACCAGTGAAGGAGGTACAGATACGCAGTATTTT.

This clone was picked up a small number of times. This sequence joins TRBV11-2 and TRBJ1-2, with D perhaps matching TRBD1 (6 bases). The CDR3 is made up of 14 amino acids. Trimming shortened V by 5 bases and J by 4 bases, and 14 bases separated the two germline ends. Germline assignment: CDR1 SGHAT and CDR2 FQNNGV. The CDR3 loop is CASSPFEGGYGYTF. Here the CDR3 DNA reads TGTGCCAGCAGCCCGTTCGAAGGGGGCTATGGCTACACCTTC.

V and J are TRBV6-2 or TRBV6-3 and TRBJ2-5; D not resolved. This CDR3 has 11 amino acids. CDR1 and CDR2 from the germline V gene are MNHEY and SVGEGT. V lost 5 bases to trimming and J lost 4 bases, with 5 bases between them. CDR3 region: CASSNGETQYF. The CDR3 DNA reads TGTGCCAGCAGTAACGGAGAGACCCAGTACTTC.